These 27 T cell receptor beta chains were sequenced from one sample in a study of blood T cell repertoires in COVID-19. Measured with immunoSEQ multiplex PCR; TCRdb has only the in-frame clones, and not every one. The sample carries about 92,000 clones, about two thirds recorded once. Sequenced sample: peripheral blood. Receptors originate from a woman aged 55-70 years in a cohort sampled during active or convalescent COVID-19.

This clone occurred a few times. The V call is TRBV12-3 or TRBV12-4, the J call TRBJ2-2, with D perhaps TRBD2 (6 bases). Between the trimmed V and J ends, which lost 3 bases and 7 bases, there was a span of 9 bases. This CDR3 contains 13 residues. This chain's CDR3 is CASSLLEGGELFF. The CDR3, as DNA: TGTGCCAGCAGTTTGTTGGAGGGCGGGGAGCTGTTTTTT.

The rearrangement uses TRBV6-1 and TRBJ2-7; 8 positions match TRBD1. Germline CDR1 and CDR2: MNHNS and SASEGT. This CDR3 comprises 17 residues. V was clipped by 0 bases and J by 4 bases; unmatched bases: 11. The CDR3 bases are TGTGCCAGCAGTGAAGCGGGAAGAAGGACAGGGAAGTACGAGCAGTACTTC. Residues: CASSEAGRRTGKYEQYF.

This chain joins TRBV19 and TRBJ2-3, with D perhaps TRBD2 (6 bases). The CDR3 runs 17 residues. Germline V gene lookup returns CDR1 LNHDA and CDR2 SQIVND (reference sequence). Trimming shortened V by 7 bases and J by 5 bases, and 25 bases separated the two germline ends. The DNA of the CDR3 is TGTGCCAGTACCCCTACCCGGGGAGGAGGGGATATAGATACGCAGTATTTT. This translates into CASTPTRGGGDIDTQYF.

This clone showed up just a few times. The V call is TRBV2, the J call TRBJ2-3; 7 bases are a match to TRBD2. Germline V gene lookup returns CDR1 SNHLY and CDR2 FYNNEI. The CDR3 sequence is 15 residues long. V lost 3 bases, J lost 3 bases, and 6 bases stayed unmatched. The CDR3 loop is CASSELASGTDTQYF. The CDR3 bases are TGTGCCAGCAGTGAGTTGGCTAGCGGTACAGATACGCAGTATTTT.

Points on this clone: Additional DNA sequences in this sample encode the identical CDR3. V is TRBV20-1 and J is TRBJ2-1; D remains unclear. V dropped 3 bases and J dropped 4 bases, with 4 bases sitting between them. The V gene's germline CDR1 is DFQATT and CDR2 SNEGSKA (reference sequence). There are 11 residues in the CDR3. The CDR3 DNA reads TGCAGTGCTAGCGGGTACAATGAGCAGTTCTTC. It is translated as CSASGYNEQFF.

The CDR3 region has the DNA TGTACCAGACAGTGTGCAATCTCACCCCTCCACTTT. This encodes CTRQCAISPLHF. The V gene is TRBV10-3, the J gene TRBJ1-6, with a weak D call TRBD1 (5 bases). The germline CDR1 and CDR2 sequences are ENHRY and SYGVKD. This CDR3 has 12 residues.

A single count supports this clone. The chain links TRBV2 to TRBJ1-3, with D unclear. Trimming took 5 bases from V and 4 from J, leaving 9 bases between them. The germline gives CDR1 SNHLY, CDR2 FYNNEI. The length of the CDR3 is 13 residues. CDR3 residues: CASSRAGGNTIYF. Written as DNA, the CDR3 is TGTGCCAGCAGTAGGGCGGGGGGAAACACCATATATTTT.

This chain joins TRBV29-1 and TRBJ1-1; 10 bases are a match to TRBD1. CDR1 is SQVTM, CDR2 ANQGSEA, per germline. The CDR3 loop spans 12 amino acids. V lost 4 bases, J lost 4 bases, and 0 bases stayed unmatched. CDR3 region: CSVGDRGTEAFF. For the CDR3, the DNA is TGCAGCGTTGGGGACAGGGGCACTGAAGCTTTCTTT.

In its sample, this clone was seen once. The V call is TRBV3-1 (or the pseudogene TRBV3-2), the J call TRBJ1-1; tentatively, D is TRBD1 (6 bases). Germline V gives CDR1 LGHDT, CDR2 YNNKEL (reference sequence). Trimming removed 6 bases at V and 4 bases at J, with 15 bases between. CDR3 length equals 14 residues. Here the CDR3 reads CASRPGAHGTEAFF. The CDR3 region has the DNA TGTGCCAGCAGGCCAGGGGCGCACGGCACTGAAGCTTTCTTT.

There are many counts of this clone. The chain recombines TRBV3-1 (or the pseudogene TRBV3-2) with TRBJ1-6; the D gene is possibly TRBD1 (6 bases). This CDR3 has 11 amino acids. The V end was cut by 3 bases, the J end by 14 bases, with 8 bases between. CDR1 LGHDT and CDR2 YNNKEL come from the germline V gene (reference sequence). CDR3 coding DNA: TGTGCCAGCAGCCACAGGGACACCCTCCACTTT. Protein: CASSHRDTLHF.

The V and J genes are TRBV2 and TRBJ1-5, with D tentatively TRBD1 (6 bases). The germline V and J ends were trimmed by 0 bases and 1 base, with 13 bases remaining between them. This CDR3 is 17 amino acids long. Germline CDR1 and CDR2: SNHLY and FYNNEI. As DNA, the CDR3 is TGTGCCAGCAGTGAAGCGAGGGGCAGGGGAAGCAATCAGCCCCAGCATTTT. It codes for CASSEARGRGSNQPQHF.

The V and J genes are TRBV27 and TRBJ1-5, with 7 bases fitting TRBD1. V dropped 6 bases and J dropped 15; count of bases not matched to a gene: 11. This CDR3 is built from 12 residues. Looked up from germline, CDR1 is MNHEY and CDR2 is SMNVEV (reference sequence). CDR3 sequence: CASSRGQSNSHF. The CDR3 nucleotides read TGTGCCAGCAGCCGGGGACAGAGTAATTCGCATTTT.

The chain couples TRBV5-8 to TRBJ2-5; possible D gene TRBD1, 6 bases. This CDR3 has 14 amino acids. CDR1 is SGHTS and CDR2 is YDEGEE in the germline V gene. V lost 6 bases and J lost 5, with 17 bases in between. The CDR3 region is CASTATGLWETQYF. CDR3 DNA sequence: TGTGCCAGCACCGCAACAGGGCTTTGGGAGACCCAGTACTTC.

The genes are TRBV6-2 or TRBV6-3 and TRBJ1-2; TRBD1 agrees at 8 bases. The CDR3 is 15 amino acids. Germline CDR1 and CDR2: MNHEY and SVGEGT. Unmatched junction bases numbered 9, after V lost 5 bases and J lost 4 bases. CDR3 in amino acids: CASSLQGAKGYGYTF. CDR3 DNA: TGTGCCAGCAGTCTCCAGGGGGCTAAGGGCTATGGCTACACCTTC.

This chain links TRBV5-5 with TRBJ2-2; 10 nucleotides match TRBD1. CDR1 is SGHKS and CDR2 is YYEKEE in the germline V gene (reference sequence). The CDR3 sequence is 15 residues long. The V and J ends lost 4 bases and 4 bases, in that order; junction bases with no gene match: 4. The CDR3 coding sequence is TGTGCCAGCAGCCCCGGGACAGGGGTCACCGGGGAGCTGTTTTTT. It translates to CASSPGTGVTGELFF.

V gene TRBV30 combines with J gene TRBJ2-7; the D gene is possibly TRBD1 (5 bases). Trimming shortened V by 2 bases and J by 4 bases, and 6 bases separated the two germline ends. Germline loops: CDR1 GTSNPN, CDR2 SVGIG (reference sequence). This CDR3 is 11 amino acids long. This chain's CDR3 is CAWSYRYEQYF. CDR3 DNA: TGTGCCTGGAGTTACAGGTACGAGCAGTACTTC.

This chain connects TRBV5-1 to TRBJ1-1; weak D call: TRBD1 (6 bases). This CDR3 comprises 14 residues. With 5 bases removed from V and 3 bases from J, the gap between germline ends came to 14 bases. Germline CDR1 and CDR2: SGHRS and YFSETQ. The CDR3 is CASRTGTRDTEAFF. CDR3 DNA: TGCGCCAGCAGAACCGGGACAAGGGACACTGAAGCTTTCTTT.

V usage is TRBV2 and J usage is TRBJ2-3, with D possibly TRBD2 on 7 matching bases. CDR1 and CDR2 from the germline V gene are SNHLY and FYNNEI. The CDR3 has 15 residues. The V and J ends lost 6 bases and 7 bases respectively, with 20 bases between them. Written as DNA, the CDR3 is TGTGCCAGCAGGGCATCCTCGGGGGGCCTTTATACGCAGTATTTT. This sequence encodes CASRASSGGLYTQYF.

The rearrangement uses TRBV6-6 and TRBJ2-7; the match to TRBD1 covers 8 bases. This CDR3 is 14 amino acids long. Germline assignment: CDR1 MNHNY and CDR2 SVGAGI (reference sequence). With V trimmed by 6 bases and J by 1 base, 5 bases remained unmatched. The CDR3 sequence: CASRGDRTSYEQYF. Written as DNA, the CDR3 is TGTGCCAGCAGAGGGGACAGGACATCCTACGAGCAGTACTTC.

The chain joins TRBV28 to TRBJ1-1; no firm D call. The V end was cut by 5 bases, the J end by 2 bases, with 12 bases between. This CDR3 comprises 14 residues. Germline values: CDR1 MDHEN, CDR2 SYDVKM. DNA for the CDR3: TGTGCCAGCAGTATTTACCGGGGAAACACTGAAGCTTTCTTT. It specifies CASSIYRGNTEAFF.

CDR3: CAIRGPQETQYF. In nucleotides, the CDR3 is TGTGCCATCAGGGGGCCCCAAGAGACCCAGTACTTC. The V gene is TRBV10-3, the J gene TRBJ2-5, with D perhaps matching TRBD1 (5 bases). The V gene's germline CDR1 is ENHRY and CDR2 SYGVKD. Trimming cost V 6 bases and J 1 base, with 6 bases left between them. The CDR3 extends over 12 amino acids.

The chain joins TRBV7-8 to TRBJ2-2; possibly TRBD2 for D (5 bases). Trimming took off 1 base at V and 0 bases at J, with 6 bases between the two ends. This CDR3 is 15 amino acids long. CDR1 and CDR2 (germline): SGHVS, FQNEAQ. The CDR3 reads CASSLVGANTGELFF. In nucleotides, the CDR3 is TGTGCCAGCAGCTTAGTCGGGGCGAACACCGGGGAGCTGTTTTTT.

This chain links TRBV6-4 with TRBJ2-3; TRBD2 matches at 11 bases. CDR3 size: 16 residues. The ends lost 5 bases at V and 0 bases at J; junction bases unmatched: 4. The germline gives CDR1 MRHNA, CDR2 SNTAGT. CDR3 nucleotide sequence: TGTGCCAGCAGTCCGACTAGCGGGGCTAGCACAGATACGCAGTATTTT. Protein sequence: CASSPTSGASTDTQYF.

This clone was observed a single time. The V and J genes are TRBV7-9 and TRBJ2-3, with 10 bases that match TRBD2. The trim removed 5 bases at V and 3 bases at J, leaving 8 bases unmatched. Germline V lookup: CDR1 SEHNR, CDR2 FQNEAQ (reference sequence). CDR3 length: 16 residues. The CDR3 DNA is TGTGCCAGCAGCCCAGTAGCGGGGGGCGTGACAGATACGCAGTATTTT. Protein product: CASSPVAGGVTDTQYF. The entire variable domain, with the rest obtained from reference TRBV7-9 and TRBJ2-3, is as follows: DTGVSQNPRHKITKRGQNVTFRCDPISEHNRLYWYRQTLGQGPEFLTYFQNEAQLEKSRLLSDRFSAERPKGSFSTLEIQRTEQGDSAMYLCASSPVAGGVTDTQYFGPGTRLTVL.

The chain carries TRBV27 and TRBJ1-1; 7 bases are shared with TRBD1. In germline, CDR1 is MNHEY, CDR2 SMNVEV (reference sequence). V was clipped by 5 bases and J by 5 bases; unmatched bases: 8. This CDR3 is 14 amino acids long. CDR3 loop: CASSPTGERTEAFF. The DNA for the CDR3 is TGTGCCAGCAGTCCAACAGGGGAAAGGACTGAAGCTTTCTTT.

This chain uses TRBV19 with TRBJ1-1; the D is unclear. V lost 2 bases, J lost 5 bases, and 12 bases lay in between. The V gene's germline CDR1 is LNHDA and CDR2 SQIVND (reference sequence). The CDR3 totals 14 residues. The CDR3 sequence is CASSIIGSGTEAFF. CDR3 nucleotides: TGTGCCAGTAGTATAATTGGGAGCGGGACTGAAGCTTTCTTT.

The chain recombines TRBV5-1 with TRBJ2-5; D may be TRBD2 (8 bases). The ends were cut back, 1 base at V and 2 bases at J, with 15 bases in the middle. The CDR3 runs to 16 residues. Germline CDR1 and CDR2: SGHRS and YFSETQ. The CDR3 here is CASSLRGLAGQETQYF. CDR3 DNA: TGCGCCAGCAGCTTGAGGGGGCTAGCGGGTCAAGAGACCCAGTACTTC.